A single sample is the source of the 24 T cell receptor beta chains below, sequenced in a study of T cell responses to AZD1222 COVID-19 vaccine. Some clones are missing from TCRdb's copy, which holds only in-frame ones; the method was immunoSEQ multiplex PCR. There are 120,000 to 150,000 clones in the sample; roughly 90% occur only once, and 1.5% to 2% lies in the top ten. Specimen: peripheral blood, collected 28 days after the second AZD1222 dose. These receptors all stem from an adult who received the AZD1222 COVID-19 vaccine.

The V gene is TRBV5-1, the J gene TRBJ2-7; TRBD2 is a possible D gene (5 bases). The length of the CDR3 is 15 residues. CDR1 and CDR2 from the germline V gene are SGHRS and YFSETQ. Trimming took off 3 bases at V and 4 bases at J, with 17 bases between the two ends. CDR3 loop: CASSSSTGSQYEQYV. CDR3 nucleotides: TGCGCCAGCAGCTCCTCTACGGGGAGTCAATACGAGCAGTACGTC.

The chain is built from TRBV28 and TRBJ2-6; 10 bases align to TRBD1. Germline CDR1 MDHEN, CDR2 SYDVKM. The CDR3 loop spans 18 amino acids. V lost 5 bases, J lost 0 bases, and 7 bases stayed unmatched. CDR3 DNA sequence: TGTGCCAGCAGTCAGACAGGGGGCCTTCGCTCTGGGGCCAACGTCCTGACTTTC. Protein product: CASSQTGGLRSGANVLTF.

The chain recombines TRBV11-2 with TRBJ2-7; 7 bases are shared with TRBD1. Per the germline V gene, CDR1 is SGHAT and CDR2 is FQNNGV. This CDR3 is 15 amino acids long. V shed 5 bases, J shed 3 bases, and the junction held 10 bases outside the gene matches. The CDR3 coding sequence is TGTGCCAGCAGCCCAGGACAGGCTAGGGGCTACGAGCAGTACTTC. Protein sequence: CASSPGQARGYEQYF. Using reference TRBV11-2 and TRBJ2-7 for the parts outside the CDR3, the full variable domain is EAGVAQSPRYKIIEKRQSVAFWCNPISGHATLYWYQQILGQGPKLLIQFQNNGVVDDSQLPKDRFSAERLKGVDSTLKIQPAKLEDSAVYLCASSPGQARGYEQYFGPGTRLTVT.

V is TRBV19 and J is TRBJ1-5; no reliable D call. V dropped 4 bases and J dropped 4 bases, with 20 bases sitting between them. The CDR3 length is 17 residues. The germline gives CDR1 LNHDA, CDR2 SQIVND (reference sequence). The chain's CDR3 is CASSTGGGLSLNQPQHF. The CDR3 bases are TGTGCCAGTAGTACCGGAGGAGGTCTATCCCTTAATCAGCCCCAGCATTTT. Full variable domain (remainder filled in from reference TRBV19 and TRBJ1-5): DGGITQSPKYLFRKEGQNVTLSCEQNLNHDAMYWYRQDPGQGLRLIYYSQIVNDFQKGDIAEGYSVSREKKESFPLTVTSAQKNPTAFYLCASSTGGGLSLNQPQHFGDGTRLSIL.

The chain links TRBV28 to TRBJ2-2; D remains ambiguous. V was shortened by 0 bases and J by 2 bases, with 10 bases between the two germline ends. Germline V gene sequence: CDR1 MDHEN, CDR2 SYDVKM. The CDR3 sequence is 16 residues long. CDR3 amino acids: CASSLWPATNTGELFF. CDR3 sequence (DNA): TGTGCCAGCAGTTTATGGCCAGCAACTAACACCGGGGAGCTGTTTTTT.

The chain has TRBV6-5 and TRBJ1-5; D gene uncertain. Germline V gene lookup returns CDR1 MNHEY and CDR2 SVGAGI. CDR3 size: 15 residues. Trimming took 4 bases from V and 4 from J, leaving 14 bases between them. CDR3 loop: CASSSETPYNQPQHF. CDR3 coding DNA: TGTGCCAGCAGTTCAGAGACCCCCTATAATCAGCCCCAGCATTTT.

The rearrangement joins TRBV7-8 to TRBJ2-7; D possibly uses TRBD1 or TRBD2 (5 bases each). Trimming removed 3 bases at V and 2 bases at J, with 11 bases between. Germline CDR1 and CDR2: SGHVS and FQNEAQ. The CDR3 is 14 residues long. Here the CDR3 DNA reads TGTGCCAGCAGCTTTGGGGGTGAAACCTACGAGCAGTACTTC. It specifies CASSFGGETYEQYF.

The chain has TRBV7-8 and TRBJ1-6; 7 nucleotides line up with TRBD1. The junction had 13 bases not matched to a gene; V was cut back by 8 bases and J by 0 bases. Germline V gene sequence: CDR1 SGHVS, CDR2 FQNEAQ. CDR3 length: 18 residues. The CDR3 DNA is TGTGCCAGCGGCTCGGCCCGGGCAGGGGGCTCCTATAATTCACCCCTCCACTTT. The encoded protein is CASGSARAGGSYNSPLHF.

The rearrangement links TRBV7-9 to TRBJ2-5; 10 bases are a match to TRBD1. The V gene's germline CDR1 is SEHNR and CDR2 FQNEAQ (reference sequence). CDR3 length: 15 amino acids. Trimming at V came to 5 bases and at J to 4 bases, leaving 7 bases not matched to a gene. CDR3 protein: CASSPTGGIAETQYF. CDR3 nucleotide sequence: TGTGCCAGCAGCCCGACAGGGGGCATAGCAGAGACCCAGTACTTC.

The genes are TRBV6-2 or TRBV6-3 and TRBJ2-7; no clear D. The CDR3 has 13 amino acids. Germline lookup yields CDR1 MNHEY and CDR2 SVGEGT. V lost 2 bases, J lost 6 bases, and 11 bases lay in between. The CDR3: CASSYQVPGEQYF. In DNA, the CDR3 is TGTGCCAGCAGTTACCAGGTACCGGGCGAGCAGTACTTC.

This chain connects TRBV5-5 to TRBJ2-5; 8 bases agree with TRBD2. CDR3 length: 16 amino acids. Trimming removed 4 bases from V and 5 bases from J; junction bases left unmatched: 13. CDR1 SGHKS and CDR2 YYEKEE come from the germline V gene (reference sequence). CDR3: CASSPGGAGGKETQYF. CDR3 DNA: TGTGCCAGCAGCCCGGGCGGGGCGGGGGGTAAGGAGACCCAGTACTTC.

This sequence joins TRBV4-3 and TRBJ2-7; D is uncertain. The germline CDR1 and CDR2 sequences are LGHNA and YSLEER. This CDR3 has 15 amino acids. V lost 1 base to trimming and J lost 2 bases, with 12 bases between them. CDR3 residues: CASSQGEARPYEQYF. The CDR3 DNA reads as TGCGCCAGCAGCCAAGGAGAGGCGAGGCCCTACGAGCAGTACTTC.

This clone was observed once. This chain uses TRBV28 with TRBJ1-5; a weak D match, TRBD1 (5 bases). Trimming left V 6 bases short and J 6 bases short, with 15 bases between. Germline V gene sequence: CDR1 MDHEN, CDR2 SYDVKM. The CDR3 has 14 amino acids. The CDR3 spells CASSPGRGIQPQHF. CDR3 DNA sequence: TGTGCCAGCAGCCCGGGACGGGGGATTCAGCCCCAGCATTTT.

The CDR3 loop reads CASRETGLNQPQHF. The DNA for the CDR3 is TGTGCCAGCAGAGAGACAGGTCTCAATCAGCCCCAGCATTTT. The chain joins TRBV25-1 to TRBJ1-5; TRBD1 might be the D (6 bases). Trimming pared 6 bases from V and 3 bases from J, leaving 12 bases between. The length of the CDR3 is 14 residues. Germline V lookup: CDR1 MGHDK, CDR2 SYGVNS.

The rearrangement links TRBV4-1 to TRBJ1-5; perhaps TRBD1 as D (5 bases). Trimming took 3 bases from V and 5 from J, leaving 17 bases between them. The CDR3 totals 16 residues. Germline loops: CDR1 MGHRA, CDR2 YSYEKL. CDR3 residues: CASSQLGQLTDQPQHF. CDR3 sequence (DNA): TGCGCCAGCAGCCAGTTAGGACAACTGACGGATCAGCCCCAGCATTTT.

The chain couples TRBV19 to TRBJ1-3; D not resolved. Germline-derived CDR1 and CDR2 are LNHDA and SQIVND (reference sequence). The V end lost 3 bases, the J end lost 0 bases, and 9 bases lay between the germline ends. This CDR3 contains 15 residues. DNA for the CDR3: TGTGCCAGTAGTATTACGGTAAACTCTGGAAACACCATATATTTT. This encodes CASSITVNSGNTIYF.

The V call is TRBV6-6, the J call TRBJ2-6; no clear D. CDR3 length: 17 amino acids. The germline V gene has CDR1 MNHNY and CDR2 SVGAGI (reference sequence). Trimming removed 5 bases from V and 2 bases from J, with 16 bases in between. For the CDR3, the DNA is TGTGCCAGCAGTCGGTGGTCGGGTTCCGCTGGGGCCAACGTCCTGACTTTC. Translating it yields CASSRWSGSAGANVLTF.

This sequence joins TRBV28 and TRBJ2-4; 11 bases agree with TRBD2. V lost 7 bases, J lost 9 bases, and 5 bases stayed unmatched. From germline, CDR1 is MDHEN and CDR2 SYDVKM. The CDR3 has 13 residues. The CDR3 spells CASNSGGAGIQYF. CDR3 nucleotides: TGTGCCAGCAATAGCGGGGGGGCTGGCATTCAGTACTTC. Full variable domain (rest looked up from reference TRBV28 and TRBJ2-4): DVKVTQSSRYLVKRTGEKVFLECVQDMDHENMFWYRQDPGLGLRLIYFSYDVKMKEKGDIPEGYSVSREKKERFSLILESASTNQTSMYLCASNSGGAGIQYFGAGTRLSVL.

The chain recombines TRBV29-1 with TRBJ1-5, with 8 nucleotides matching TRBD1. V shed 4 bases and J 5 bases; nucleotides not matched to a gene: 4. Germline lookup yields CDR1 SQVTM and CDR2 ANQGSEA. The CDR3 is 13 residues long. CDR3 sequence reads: CSVGGTGDQPQHF. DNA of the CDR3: TGCAGCGTTGGCGGGACAGGAGATCAGCCCCAGCATTTT. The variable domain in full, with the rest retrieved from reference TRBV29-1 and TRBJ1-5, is SAVISQKPSRDICQRGTSLTIQCQVDSQVTMMFWYRQQPGQSLTLIATANQGSEATYESGFVIDKFPISRPNLTFSTLTVSNMSPEDSSIYLCSVGGTGDQPQHFGDGTRLSIL.

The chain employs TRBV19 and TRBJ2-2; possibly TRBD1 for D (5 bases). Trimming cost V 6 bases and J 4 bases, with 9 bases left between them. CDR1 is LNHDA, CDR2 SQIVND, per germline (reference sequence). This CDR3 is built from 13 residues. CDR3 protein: CASRVQGTGELFF. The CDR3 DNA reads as TGTGCCAGTAGAGTTCAGGGCACCGGGGAGCTGTTTTTT.

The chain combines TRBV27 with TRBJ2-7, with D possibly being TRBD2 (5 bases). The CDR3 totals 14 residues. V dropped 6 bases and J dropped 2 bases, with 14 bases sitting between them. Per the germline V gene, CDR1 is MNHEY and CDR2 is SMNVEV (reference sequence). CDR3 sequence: CASRRASATYEQYF. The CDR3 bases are TGTGCCAGCAGGAGGGCATCAGCTACCTACGAGCAGTACTTC.

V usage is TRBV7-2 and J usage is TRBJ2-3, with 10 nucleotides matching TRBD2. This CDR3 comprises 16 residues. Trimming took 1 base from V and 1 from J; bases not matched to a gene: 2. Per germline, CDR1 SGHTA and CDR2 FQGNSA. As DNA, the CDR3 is TGTGCCAGCAGCTTAGTGGGGACTAGCGGCACAGATACGCAGTATTTT. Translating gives CASSLVGTSGTDTQYF.

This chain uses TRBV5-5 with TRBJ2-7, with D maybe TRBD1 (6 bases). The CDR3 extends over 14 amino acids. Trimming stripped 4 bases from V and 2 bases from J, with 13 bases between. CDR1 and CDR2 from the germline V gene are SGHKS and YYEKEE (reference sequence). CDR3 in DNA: TGTGCCAGCAGCCCACAGGGTAACCCCTACGAGCAGTACGTC. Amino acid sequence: CASSPQGNPYEQYV.

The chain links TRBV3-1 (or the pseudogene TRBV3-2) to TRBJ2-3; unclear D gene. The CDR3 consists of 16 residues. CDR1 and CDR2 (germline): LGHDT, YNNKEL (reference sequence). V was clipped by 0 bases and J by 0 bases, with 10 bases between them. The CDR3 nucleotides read TGTGCCAGCAGCCAAGATTACGGGTCGAGCACAGATACGCAGTATTTT. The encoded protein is CASSQDYGSSTDTQYF.